The TCR beta chain described here comes from a study of blood T cell repertoires in COVID-19. The overall study: There were acute and convalescent COVID-19 samples, and they came from the United States, Italy and Spain. Sources were T cells, B-cell-depleted T cells, or PBMCs; the material itself was cDNA or gDNA.

The junction had 10 bases not matched to a gene; V was cut back by 6 bases and J by 4 bases. The CDR3 contains 15 residues. CDR1 is SQVTM, CDR2 ANQGSEA, per germline. Sequenced by immunoSEQ multiplex PCR; TCRdb stores in-frame clones only, minus some. Of 250,000 to 300,000 clones in the sample, 80% to 90% were seen once. Material for sequencing was peripheral blood. This sequence joins TRBV29-1 and TRBJ2-3; 10 bases fit TRBD2. This receptor was taken from a woman aged 70-85 years with acute or convalescent COVID-19. The CDR3 reads CSVRKGTSAADTQYF. CDR3 bases: TGCAGCGTCCGAAAAGGGACTAGCGCTGCAGATACGCAGTATTTT.